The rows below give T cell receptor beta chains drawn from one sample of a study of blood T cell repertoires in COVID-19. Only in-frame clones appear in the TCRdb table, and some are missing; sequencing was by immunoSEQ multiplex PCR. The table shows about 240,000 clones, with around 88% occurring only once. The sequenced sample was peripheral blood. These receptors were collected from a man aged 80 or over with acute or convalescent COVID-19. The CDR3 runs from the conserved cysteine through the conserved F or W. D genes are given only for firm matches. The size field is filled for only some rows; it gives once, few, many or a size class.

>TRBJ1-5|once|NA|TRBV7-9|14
TGTGCCAGCAGCTTAGCGAACAAGAATCAGCCCCAGCATTTT
CASSLANKNQPQHF
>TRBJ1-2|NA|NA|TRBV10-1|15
TGCGCCAGCAGTGATCGCCCAGGGGCCCTTGTTGGCTACACCTTC
CASSDRPGALVGYTF
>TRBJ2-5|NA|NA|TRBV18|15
TGTGCCAGCTCACCATTGGGGGCCGAAAGGGAGACCCAGTACTTC
CASSPLGAERETQYF
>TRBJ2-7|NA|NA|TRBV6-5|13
TGTGCCAGCACCCCAGGGGTAAGCTACGAGCAGTACTTC
CASTPGVSYEQYF
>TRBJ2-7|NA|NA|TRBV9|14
TGTGCCAGCAGCGTAGGAGGGGGAGCGTACGAGCAGTACTTC
CASSVGGGAYEQYF
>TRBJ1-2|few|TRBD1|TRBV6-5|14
TGTGCCAGCAGGGGACAGGGGACGGCATATGGCTACACCTTC
CASRGQGTAYGYTF
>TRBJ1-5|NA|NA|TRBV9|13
TGTGCCAGCAGCGTAGGAGAAAATCAGCCCCAGCATTTT
CASSVGENQPQHF
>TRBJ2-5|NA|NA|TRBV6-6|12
TGTGCCAGCAGGGACAGTGGAGAGACCCAGTACTTC
CASRDSGETQYF
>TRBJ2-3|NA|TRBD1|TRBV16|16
TGTGCCAGCAGCCAACATCGACAGGGGTCTACAGATACGCAGTATTTT
CASSQHRQGSTDTQYF
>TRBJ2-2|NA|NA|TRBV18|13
TGTGCCAGCTCACCGTCGCAGGCCGGGGAGCTGTTTTTT
CASSPSQAGELFF
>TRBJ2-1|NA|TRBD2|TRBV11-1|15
TGTGCCAGCAGCTTAGAGCTAGCGGGGTACAATGAGCAGTTCTTC
CASSLELAGYNEQFF
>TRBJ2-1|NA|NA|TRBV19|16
TGTGCCAGTACCCCGGATGGGGGGGCCCACTACAATGAGCAGTTCTTC
CASTPDGGAHYNEQFF
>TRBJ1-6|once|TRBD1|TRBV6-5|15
TGTGCCAGCAGAGGGACAGGGGGGAAGCTTTCACCCCTCCACTTT
CASRGTGGKLSPLHF
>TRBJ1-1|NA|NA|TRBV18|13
TGTGCCAGCTCACCGGGGCAGGACACTGAAGCTTTCTTT
CASSPGQDTEAFF
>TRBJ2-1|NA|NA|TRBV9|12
TGTGCCAGCAGCGTAACGGAGAATGAGCAGTTCTTC
CASSVTENEQFF
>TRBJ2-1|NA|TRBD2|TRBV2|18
TGTGCCAGCAGGACGGGGACTAGCGGGAGTCTCTCCTACAATGAGCAGTTCTTC
CASRTGTSGSLSYNEQFF
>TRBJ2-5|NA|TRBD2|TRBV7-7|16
TGTGCTAGCAGCTTAGGATCGGGACTAAGCGGAGAGACCCAGTACTTC
CASSLGSGLSGETQYF
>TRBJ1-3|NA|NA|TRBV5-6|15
TGTGCCAGCAGCTTGGACTGGAGCTCTGGAAACACCATATATTTT
CASSLDWSSGNTIYF
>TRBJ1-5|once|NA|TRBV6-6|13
TGTGCCTCGGTTAGATATAGCAATCAGCCCCAGCATTTT
CASVRYSNQPQHF
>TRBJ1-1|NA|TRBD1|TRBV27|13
TGTGCCAGCAGAAGACAGGGAGTCGCTGAAGCTTTCTTT
CASRRQGVAEAFF
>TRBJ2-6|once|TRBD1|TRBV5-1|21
TGCGCCAGCAGCTTGGGCCTAGGGCGGACAGGGTCTGAGTCTGGGGCCAACGTCCTGACTTTC
CASSLGLGRTGSESGANVLTF
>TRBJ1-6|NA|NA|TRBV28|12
TGTGCCAGCAGGTCAGGGGATTCACCCCTCCACTTT
CASRSGDSPLHF
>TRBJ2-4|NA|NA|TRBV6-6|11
TGTGCCAGCAGTGTACAGAACATTCAGTACTTC
CASSVQNIQYF
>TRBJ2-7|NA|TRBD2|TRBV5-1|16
TGCGCCAGCAGCCCGCCCTTAGCGGGAGGTTCTTACGAGCAGTACTTC
CASSPPLAGGSYEQYF
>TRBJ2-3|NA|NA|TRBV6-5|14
TGTGCCAGCAGCTCCGCGACAGTGCCAGATACGCAGTATTTT
CASSSATVPDTQYF
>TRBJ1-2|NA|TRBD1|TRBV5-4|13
TGTGCCAGCAGCTTAATCGGGACAGTAGATTACACCTTC
CASSLIGTVDYTF
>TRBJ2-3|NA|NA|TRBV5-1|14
TGCGCCAGCAAGCTTGAAAGGGCGGGAGATACGCAGTATTTT
CASKLERAGDTQYF
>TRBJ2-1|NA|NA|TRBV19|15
TGTGCCAGTAGTATAGGTGCGGGGTCTTACAATGAGCAGTTCTTC
CASSIGAGSYNEQFF
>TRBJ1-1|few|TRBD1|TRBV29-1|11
TGCAGCGTTAGGACAGGCAGTGAAGCTTTCTTT
CSVRTGSEAFF